This T cell receptor beta chain was recorded in a study of cytomegalovirus exposure and HLA in healthy donors. Whole-study context: From HLA-typed donors, an early data release held roughly 80 million unique TCRs.

V was clipped by 6 bases and J by 2 bases; unmatched bases: 7. This CDR3 contains 16 residues. Germline V CDR1 and CDR2: SGHVS, FQNEAQ. At sampling all donors were nominally healthy, likely with unrecorded immune exposures. Findings of the study overall: Data from an earlier analysis indicated that most TCR beta V segments were productive either about 87% or about 30% of the time. The authors later found most CMV-associated TCR beta chains appeared HLA-restricted.

A note on this clone: Antigen: not known.

With 60 Vbeta and 13 Jbeta primers, the PCR was carried out. Assay used: immunoSEQ multiplex PCR; TCRdb lists only in-frame clones, some missing. The top ten hold about 6.5% of the sample, which has roughly 140,000 clones, over 60% seen once. The specimen sequenced was PBMCs. V usage is TRBV7-8 and J usage is TRBJ2-2, with 9 bases lining up with TRBD1. This receptor was obtained from a man aged 35 to 55 in good health and CMV-seropositive. The CDR3 protein is CASRETGGGNTGELFF. The CDR3 DNA reads TGTGCCAGCAGGGAAACAGGGGGCGGAAACACCGGGGAGCTGTTTTTT.